This T cell receptor (beta chain) emerged from a study of T cell responses to AZD1222 COVID-19 vaccine. The study, taken as a whole, reports: White British donors predominated, females outnumbered males, and clonal diversity was possibly underestimated. When two AZD1222 doses had been given, Spike-specific TCR breadth and depth rose.

Sequencing used immunoSEQ multiplex PCR; TCRdb keeps in-frame clones, though not all of them. The sample lists about 210,000 clones; roughly 94% were seen once. The germline CDR1 and CDR2 sequences are SQVTM and ANQGSEA. V gave up 6 bases and J gave up 0 bases, with 12 bases separating them. The CDR3 loop spans 13 amino acids. About this clone: Its antigen is currently unknown.

The sequence derives from an adult who received the MenACWY meningococcal vaccine as a control. This chain uses TRBV29-1 with TRBJ2-7; D is perhaps TRBD1 (6 bases). The material was peripheral blood, obtained 28 days after the second dose of the MenACWY control vaccine. CDR3 protein: CSVYRVGSYEQYF. The CDR3 DNA reads TGCAGCGTGTACAGGGTCGGCTCCTACGAGCAGTACTTC.